This T cell receptor beta chain was identified during a study of shared clonotypes between healthy human individuals. The data were produced by immunoSEQ multiplex PCR, yet TCRdb's version contains in-frame clones alone and is incomplete. This sample yields 2 million to 2.5 million clones, of which almost 96% are seen a single time; approximately 0.13% belongs to the top ten. V was cut by 0 bases and J by 6 bases, with 13 bases left in between. The CDR3 consists of 15 residues. CDR1 and CDR2 from the germline V gene are SGDLS and YYNGEE. This sequence joins TRBV9 and TRBJ1-5, with D maybe TRBD1 (5 bases). Sequencing used naive CD4+ T cells sorted from blood. Specified subset: CD45RA+ positively selected. The sequence derives from a man aged 18 to 29 in good health. CDR3 region: CASSVAGDGGQPQHF. In DNA form, the CDR3 reads TGTGCCAGCAGCGTAGCGGGGGACGGGGGTCAGCCCCAGCATTTT.